A selection of T cell receptor beta chains follows, all from one sample in a study of blood T cell repertoires in COVID-19. Assay: immunoSEQ multiplex PCR; the TCRdb copy retains only in-frame clones and omits some. The sample consists of approximately 24,000 clones, over 70% of them appearing once. The sequencing sample was made of peripheral blood. The receptors were gathered from a human donor with active COVID-19. The donor label of this sample is uncertain. The CDR3 runs from the conserved cysteine through the conserved F or W. The D gene is left open where the match is weak. Expanded clones get a size class; other rows say once, few or many, or leave the size out.

CDR3aa | CDR3nt | d_gene | v_gene | abundance | j_gene
CASNDTGQGRSNIQYF | TGTGCCAGCAATGACACTGGACAGGGACGATCAAACATTCAGTACTTC | TRBD1 | TRBV6-1 | . | TRBJ2-4
CASSQEDRAQETQYF | TGCGCCAGCAGCCAAGAAGACAGGGCCCAAGAGACCCAGTACTTC | TRBD1 | TRBV4-1 | . | TRBJ2-5
CASSFQGFGQPQHF | TGTGCCAGCAGTTTCCAGGGATTCGGTCAGCCCCAGCATTTT | . | TRBV7-9 | . | TRBJ1-5
CSVGALAGGRETQYF | TGCAGCGTAGGCGCACTAGCGGGAGGCAGGGAGACCCAGTACTTC | TRBD2 | TRBV29-1 | . | TRBJ2-5
CSAHYTDTQYF | TGCAGTGCGCACTACACAGATACGCAGTATTTT | . | TRBV20-1 | . | TRBJ2-3
CASSLGGQGMNQPQHF | TGTGCCAGCAGCTTGGGGGGACAGGGAATGAATCAGCCCCAGCATTTT | TRBD1 | TRBV5-4 | . | TRBJ1-5
CASSLLAGGPYNEQFF | TGTGCCAGCAGCTTACTAGCGGGGGGGCCCTACAATGAGCAGTTCTTC | TRBD2 | TRBV3-1/TRBV3-2 | . | TRBJ2-1
CASSLAQGHTGELFF | TGCGCCAGCAGCTTGGCTCAGGGTCACACCGGGGAGCTGTTTTTT | . | TRBV5-1 | . | TRBJ2-2
CASSQDVREQFF | TGTGCCAGCAGCCAAGATGTGCGTGAGCAGTTCTTC | . | TRBV4-2 | few | TRBJ2-1
CASSLASGGLETQYF | TGTGCCAGCAGCTTGGCTAGCGGGGGGCTGGAGACCCAGTACTTC | TRBD2 | TRBV5-5 | . | TRBJ2-5
CASSSTRQGSEQFF | TGCGCCAGCAGCTCGACAAGACAGGGGAGTGAGCAGTTCTTC | TRBD1 | TRBV5-1 | . | TRBJ2-1
CAISESWGTSGRSSTDTQYF | TGTGCCATCAGTGAGTCGTGGGGGACTAGCGGCCGTTCTAGCACAGATACGCAGTATTTT | TRBD2 | TRBV10-3 | . | TRBJ2-3
CASSARGRRTYNEQFF | TGTGCCAGCAGCGCCCGGGGTCGTAGAACCTACAATGAGCAGTTCTTC | . | TRBV9 | . | TRBJ2-1
CASSAYTSGGAGELFF | TGTGCCAGCAGCGCTTATACTAGCGGGGGGGCCGGGGAGCTGTTTTTT | TRBD2 | TRBV7-8 | . | TRBJ2-2
CASGTSGPRETQYF | TGTGCCAGCGGGACTAGCGGGCCCAGGGAGACCCAGTACTTC | TRBD2 | TRBV27 | . | TRBJ2-5
CAISDSGINSFSTDTQYF | TGTGCCATCAGTGACTCCGGGATAAACAGTTTTAGCACAGATACGCAGTATTTT | . | TRBV10-3 | . | TRBJ2-3
CASSPRGLASETQYF | TGTGCCAGCAGTCCCAGGGGGCTAGCGAGTGAGACCCAGTACTTC | TRBD1 | TRBV7-2 | . | TRBJ2-5
CASPPGGNSYNEQFF | TGTGCCAGCCCCCCGGGCGGGAACTCCTACAATGAGCAGTTCTTC | . | TRBV28 | once | TRBJ2-1
CASSYDRRDAEAFF | TGTGCCAGCAGTTACGACAGGCGTGACGCTGAAGCTTTCTTT | . | TRBV27 | . | TRBJ1-1
CASSPPTSSDTQYF | TGTGCCAGCAGCCCACCGACTAGTTCGGATACGCAGTATTTT | . | TRBV28 | . | TRBJ2-3
CATSRVRGINEQFF | TGTGCCACCAGTAGAGTCCGGGGAATAAATGAGCAGTTCTTC | . | TRBV15 | . | TRBJ2-1
CASLGRASGGYNEQFF | TGTGCCAGCTTGGGACGGGCTAGCGGGGGATACAATGAGCAGTTCTTC | TRBD2 | TRBV25-1 | . | TRBJ2-1
CASSNPTGGGNGYTF | TGTGCCAGCAGTAACCCAACAGGGGGCGGGAATGGCTACACCTTC | TRBD1 | TRBV2 | . | TRBJ1-2
CASSRTGGSNQPQHF | TGTGCCAGTAGCCGGACAGGGGGGAGCAATCAGCCCCAGCATTTT | TRBD1 | TRBV19 | . | TRBJ1-5
CASSLGGLADSSGANVLTF | TGTGCCAGCAGCTTAGGGGGACTAGCGGACTCCTCTGGGGCCAACGTCCTGACTTTC | TRBD2 | TRBV7-2 | once | TRBJ2-6
CATSRESSGTAAGELFF | TGTGCCACCAGCAGAGAAAGTTCCGGGACTGCCGCCGGGGAGCTGTTTTTT | . | TRBV15 | . | TRBJ2-2
CASSEPNLNYTF | TGTGCCAGCAGTGAACCTAACTTAAACTACACCTTC | . | TRBV2 | . | TRBJ1-2
CAITRTGVGTEAFF | TGTGCCATCACCAGGACAGGAGTAGGCACTGAAGCTTTCTTT | TRBD1 | TRBV10-3 | . | TRBJ1-1
CSVTDRAYEQYF | TGCAGCGTTACTGACAGGGCCTACGAGCAGTACTTC | TRBD1 | TRBV29-1 | . | TRBJ2-7
CASSSDRGRADTQYF | TGCGCCAGCAGCTCGGACAGGGGGCGTGCGGATACGCAGTATTTT | TRBD1 | TRBV5-1 | once | TRBJ2-3
CASGLGQGGPSSYEQYF | TGTGCTAGTGGCCTGGGACAGGGCGGGCCGTCCTCCTACGAGCAGTACTTC | TRBD1 | TRBV12-5 | . | TRBJ2-7
CASSSGQRRSNSPLHF | TGTGCCAGCAGCTCGGGACAGCGGAGGTCTAATTCACCCCTCCACTTT | TRBD1 | TRBV7-2 | . | TRBJ1-6
CASVSWGPGANVLTF | TGCGCCAGCGTTTCGTGGGGGCCTGGGGCCAACGTCCTGACTTTC | . | TRBV23-1 | once | TRBJ2-6
CASSLSGELFF | TGTGCCAGCAGTCTTTCCGGGGAGCTGTTTTTT | . | TRBV7-9 | few | TRBJ2-2
CASSYGRDRPNTGELFF | TGTGCCAGCAGCTATGGCCGGGACAGGCCGAACACCGGGGAGCTGTTTTTT | TRBD1 | TRBV7-9 | . | TRBJ2-2
CASSLFQGADTEAFF | TGCGCCAGCAGCTTGTTTCAGGGGGCTGACACTGAAGCTTTCTTT | TRBD1 | TRBV5-1 | . | TRBJ1-1
CSASTGQRLAEAFF | TGCAGTGCTAGTACAGGACAGCGGTTAGCTGAAGCTTTCTTT | . | TRBV20-1 | . | TRBJ1-1
CAWDGQHKGGYTF | TGTGCCTGGGACGGACAGCATAAGGGGGGCTACACCTTC | . | TRBV30 | . | TRBJ1-2
CASSPRTVRAPGYTF | TGTGCCAGCAGTCCACGGACAGTCCGAGCCCCTGGCTACACCTTC | . | TRBV28 | . | TRBJ1-2
CASSLAGGQGVGEQYF | TGCGCCAGCAGCTTGGCCGGTGGACAGGGGGTGGGCGAGCAGTACTTC | TRBD1 | TRBV5-1 | . | TRBJ2-7